These T cell receptor beta chains were read from a single sample in a study of T cells in Graves' hyperthyroidism and ophthalmopathy. TCRdb reprocessed the multiplex PCR reads with MiXCR, giving one entry per CDR3 protein. The top ten hold 8% to 9% of the sample, which has hundreds of thousands of distinct CDR3 sequences, 35% to 45% seen once. What was sequenced was blood. The receptors derive from a man aged 18 to 30 with Graves' hyperthyroidism. Each CDR3 is given with its conserved first and last residue. A D gene is named only where the DNA matches it firmly. Clone size is given for some rows only: seen once, a few or many times, or a class if the clone is expanded.

V gene: TRBV7-9; D gene: NA; clone size: many; J gene: TRBJ2-7; CDR3 DNA: TGTGCCAGCAGCTGGGGACACCTCTACGAGCAGTACTTC; CDR3 protein: CASSWGHLYEQYF
V gene: TRBV15; D gene: NA; clone size: once; J gene: TRBJ2-2; CDR3 DNA: TGTGCCAGCAGCTGGACCCTAAGGGAGACGAACACCGGGGAGCTGTTTTTT; CDR3 protein: CASSWTLRETNTGELFF
V gene: TRBV14; D gene: NA; clone size: NA; J gene: TRBJ2-7; CDR3 DNA: TGTGCCAGCAGACAGTATCACGAGCAGTACTTC; CDR3 protein: CASRQYHEQYF
V gene: TRBV7-2; D gene: NA; clone size: NA; J gene: TRBJ1-1; CDR3 DNA: TGTGCCAGCATCCGGGACACATCGACTGAAGCTTTCTTT; CDR3 protein: CASIRDTSTEAFF
V gene: TRBV4-3; D gene: NA; clone size: few; J gene: TRBJ2-7; CDR3 DNA: TGCGCCAGCAGCCAAGACTCCACCTACGAGCAGTACTTC; CDR3 protein: CASSQDSTYEQYF
V gene: TRBV5-1; D gene: TRBD1; clone size: many; J gene: TRBJ1-5; CDR3 DNA: TGCGCCAGCAGCACCGGGACAGGGGATCAGCCCCAGCATTTT; CDR3 protein: CASSTGTGDQPQHF
V gene: TRBV27; D gene: NA; clone size: NA; J gene: TRBJ1-6; CDR3 DNA: TGTGCCAGCAGTTTTCGGGCAAGGGTAAACAATTCACCCCTCCACTTT; CDR3 protein: CASSFRARVNNSPLHF
V gene: TRBV6-5; D gene: TRBD1; clone size: NA; J gene: TRBJ1-2; CDR3 DNA: TGTGCCAGCAGATACAGGGGACAGGGCTACACCTTC; CDR3 protein: CASRYRGQGYTF
V gene: TRBV7-9; D gene: NA; clone size: NA; J gene: TRBJ2-2; CDR3 DNA: TGTGCCAGCAGCCCGGACGTCTTGAACACCGGGGAGCTGTTTTTT; CDR3 protein: CASSPDVLNTGELFF
V gene: TRBV15; D gene: NA; clone size: many; J gene: TRBJ2-7; CDR3 DNA: TGTGCCACCAGCAGAGATCACGGGTCCTACGAGCAGTACTTC; CDR3 protein: CATSRDHGSYEQYF
V gene: TRBV7-2; D gene: NA; clone size: many; J gene: TRBJ1-2; CDR3 DNA: TGTGCCAGCAGCTTAGCAACGGTTAACTATGGCTACACCTTC; CDR3 protein: CASSLATVNYGYTF
V gene: TRBV7-9; D gene: TRBD1; clone size: many; J gene: TRBJ1-2; CDR3 DNA: TGTGCCAGCAGCTTACTGGACAGGGCCTATGGCTACACCTTC; CDR3 protein: CASSLLDRAYGYTF
V gene: TRBV7-9; D gene: NA; clone size: NA; J gene: TRBJ2-7; CDR3 DNA: TGTGCCAGCAGCTTCGGGCGGCTTAACTACGAGCAGTACTTC; CDR3 protein: CASSFGRLNYEQYF
V gene: TRBV7-2; D gene: NA; clone size: NA; J gene: TRBJ2-5; CDR3 DNA: TGTGCCAGCAGTAAGGACTATCGAGAGATCCAGTACTTC; CDR3 protein: CASSKDYREIQYF
V gene: TRBV7-6; D gene: NA; clone size: NA; J gene: TRBJ2-6; CDR3 DNA: TGTGCCAGCAGCCCCGGAGAAGGGGCCAACGTCCTGATTTTC; CDR3 protein: CASSPGEGANVLIF
V gene: TRBV2; D gene: TRBD1; clone size: NA; J gene: TRBJ1-6; CDR3 DNA: TGTGCCAGCAGAGATAGGGGGACAGCGAATTCACCCCTCCACTTT; CDR3 protein: CASRDRGTANSPLHF
V gene: TRBV9; D gene: NA; clone size: few; J gene: TRBJ2-7; CDR3 DNA: TGTGCCAGCAGCATACTCAACTACGAGCAGTACTTC; CDR3 protein: CASSILNYEQYF
V gene: TRBV14; D gene: NA; clone size: NA; J gene: TRBJ1-1; CDR3 DNA: TGTGCCAGCAGACAAGATCCTTGGGGGGCTACTGAAGCTTTCTTT; CDR3 protein: CASRQDPWGATEAFF
V gene: TRBV25-1; D gene: TRBD2; clone size: NA; J gene: TRBJ2-3; CDR3 DNA: TGTGCCAGCAGTTTATCGTGGGCTAGCGGGAGCGCTACGCAGTATTTT; CDR3 protein: CASSLSWASGSATQYF
V gene: TRBV12-3/TRBV12-4; D gene: NA; clone size: NA; J gene: TRBJ1-3; CDR3 DNA: TGTGCCAGCACCCGAACTGACAGCTATGGAAACACCATATATTTT; CDR3 protein: CASTRTDSYGNTIYF
V gene: TRBV15; D gene: NA; clone size: many; J gene: TRBJ2-7; CDR3 DNA: TGTGCCACCAGCTTTGACTCTACTTCCTACGAGCAGTACTTC; CDR3 protein: CATSFDSTSYEQYF
V gene: TRBV5-5; D gene: NA; clone size: NA; J gene: TRBJ1-6; CDR3 DNA: TGTGCCAGCAGCTCCAGTGGACCTGCTGGTTCACCCCTCCACTTT; CDR3 protein: CASSSSGPAGSPLHF
V gene: TRBV29-1; D gene: NA; clone size: many; J gene: TRBJ1-1; CDR3 DNA: TGCAGCGCCAGCTACACTGAAGCTTTCTTT; CDR3 protein: CSASYTEAFF
V gene: TRBV6-1; D gene: NA; clone size: NA; J gene: TRBJ2-6; CDR3 DNA: TGTGCCAGCGCCCTGGCCTCTGGGGCCAACGTCCTGACTTTC; CDR3 protein: CASALASGANVLTF
V gene: TRBV15; D gene: NA; clone size: NA; J gene: TRBJ1-2; CDR3 DNA: TGTGCCACCAGCAGAGGGGCGTCGGGCTACACCTTC; CDR3 protein: CATSRGASGYTF
V gene: TRBV10-3; D gene: TRBD2; clone size: many; J gene: TRBJ2-7; CDR3 DNA: TGTGCCATCAGGGAAGGACTAGCGAGTTCCTACGAGCAGTACTTC; CDR3 protein: CAIREGLASSYEQYF
V gene: TRBV7-9; D gene: TRBD1; clone size: many; J gene: TRBJ1-2; CDR3 DNA: TGTGCCAGCAGCTTGGACAGGGGGGTTACTGGCTACACCTTC; CDR3 protein: CASSLDRGVTGYTF
V gene: TRBV6-1; D gene: TRBD1; clone size: few; J gene: TRBJ1-1; CDR3 DNA: TGTGCCAGCAGTGCCTTGACAGGGAAAGGGACTGAAGCTTTCTTT; CDR3 protein: CASSALTGKGTEAFF
V gene: TRBV20-1; D gene: NA; clone size: few; J gene: TRBJ1-5; CDR3 DNA: TGCAGTGCTAGTGTACCGACCCCTAATCAGCCCCAGCATTTT; CDR3 protein: CSASVPTPNQPQHF
V gene: TRBV7-2; D gene: NA; clone size: few; J gene: TRBJ2-2; CDR3 DNA: TGTGCCAGCAGCTTACTTAGCGGGAACACCGGGGAGCTGTTTTTT; CDR3 protein: CASSLLSGNTGELFF
V gene: TRBV5-1; D gene: TRBD2; clone size: NA; J gene: TRBJ2-5; CDR3 DNA: TGCGCCAGCAGCTCAGGGACTAGCGGTTCCTCAGAGACCCAGTACTTC; CDR3 protein: CASSSGTSGSSETQYF
V gene: TRBV29-1; D gene: NA; clone size: many; J gene: TRBJ2-7; CDR3 DNA: TGCAGCGTTGAAACAGGTGGCGAGCAGTACTTC; CDR3 protein: CSVETGGEQYF
V gene: TRBV29-1; D gene: NA; clone size: NA; J gene: TRBJ1-1; CDR3 DNA: TGCAGCCAGTCCCAACGGGGGGTATTAACTGAAGCTTTCTTT; CDR3 protein: CSQSQRGVLTEAFF
V gene: TRBV29-1; D gene: NA; clone size: NA; J gene: TRBJ2-7; CDR3 DNA: TGCATCGTTGGCGGGTCCCCCTACGAGCAGTACTTC; CDR3 protein: CIVGGSPYEQYF
V gene: TRBV7-9; D gene: NA; clone size: NA; J gene: TRBJ1-2; CDR3 DNA: TGTGCCAGCAGCTTTTCAGGGAGTGGCTACACCTTC; CDR3 protein: CASSFSGSGYTF
V gene: TRBV7-9; D gene: TRBD1; clone size: NA; J gene: TRBJ1-3; CDR3 DNA: TGTGCCAGCAGCTTACTCCTCCGACAGGGAACAGGAAACACCATATATTTT; CDR3 protein: CASSLLLRQGTGNTIYF
V gene: TRBV10-3; D gene: NA; clone size: many; J gene: TRBJ1-5; CDR3 DNA: TGTGCCATCAGTGAGCTCGGGGTCGGGGAGCGCCAGCATTTT; CDR3 protein: CAISELGVGERQHF
V gene: TRBV7-9; D gene: NA; clone size: many; J gene: TRBJ1-1; CDR3 DNA: TGTGCCAGCAGCTTAGCTACCGACAGGCTAAGTCGAGCTTTCTTT; CDR3 protein: CASSLATDRLSRAFF
V gene: TRBV20-1; D gene: NA; clone size: NA; J gene: TRBJ2-6; CDR3 DNA: TGCAGTTACTCTGGGCAGGGAGTCAACGTCCTGACTTTC; CDR3 protein: CSYSGQGVNVLTF
V gene: TRBV29-1; D gene: NA; clone size: NA; J gene: TRBJ2-7; CDR3 DNA: TGTGCCAGCAGCCCCCAGTCCGAGCAGTACTTC; CDR3 protein: CASSPQSEQYF
V gene: TRBV29-1; D gene: NA; clone size: NA; J gene: TRBJ1-1; CDR3 DNA: TGCAGCGTTGATCTCGGGGACGGGACTGAAGCTTTCTTT; CDR3 protein: CSVDLGDGTEAFF
V gene: TRBV20-1; D gene: NA; clone size: few; J gene: TRBJ1-4; CDR3 DNA: TGCAGTGCTAGTAGGGCAGGGAATCGGGAAAAACTGTTTTTT; CDR3 protein: CSASRAGNREKLFF
V gene: TRBV10-3; D gene: NA; clone size: many; J gene: TRBJ1-1; CDR3 DNA: TGTGCCACCCGGGAAGGGGGCACTGAAGCTTTCTTT; CDR3 protein: CATREGGTEAFF
V gene: TRBV7-9; D gene: NA; clone size: many; J gene: TRBJ2-7; CDR3 DNA: TGCGCCAGCAGCCCAGGGGCCACCTACGAGCAGTACTTC; CDR3 protein: CASSPGATYEQYF
V gene: TRBV6-1; D gene: NA; clone size: few; J gene: TRBJ2-5; CDR3 DNA: TGTGCCAGCGAGGGGACTTACTCTCCCCAAGAGACCCAGTACTTC; CDR3 protein: CASEGTYSPQETQYF
V gene: TRBV5-5; D gene: NA; clone size: NA; J gene: TRBJ1-1; CDR3 DNA: TGTGCCAGCAGCCCCCCGGGACGGAAAACAGACGAAGCTTTCTTT; CDR3 protein: CASSPPGRKTDEAFF
V gene: TRBV7-9; D gene: NA; clone size: NA; J gene: TRBJ2-2; CDR3 DNA: TGTGCCAGCAGCTTGAAGGCGGGGCCTTGGGACACCGGGGAGCTGTTTTTT; CDR3 protein: CASSLKAGPWDTGELFF
V gene: TRBV20-1; D gene: TRBD1; clone size: many; J gene: TRBJ1-1; CDR3 DNA: TGCAGTGCTCCACAGGGGGCTGGCACTGAAGCTTTCTTT; CDR3 protein: CSAPQGAGTEAFF
V gene: TRBV20-1; D gene: TRBD2; clone size: NA; J gene: TRBJ2-7; CDR3 DNA: TGCAGTGCTAGACCCGGACTAGCGGGAATCAACGAGCAGTACTTC; CDR3 protein: CSARPGLAGINEQYF
V gene: TRBV5-1; D gene: TRBD1; clone size: many; J gene: TRBJ1-2; CDR3 DNA: TGCGCCAGCAGAGCGGACAGGGCGAATGGCTACACCTTC; CDR3 protein: CASRADRANGYTF
V gene: TRBV14; D gene: NA; clone size: NA; J gene: TRBJ2-7; CDR3 DNA: TGTGCCCCCGGGACTCCCGTCTACGAGCAGTACTTC; CDR3 protein: CAPGTPVYEQYF
V gene: TRBV12-3/TRBV12-4; D gene: NA; clone size: few; J gene: TRBJ1-1; CDR3 DNA: TGTGCCAGCAGTCAGGGACGGTACGCTTTCTTT; CDR3 protein: CASSQGRYAFF
V gene: TRBV7-9; D gene: NA; clone size: few; J gene: TRBJ2-2; CDR3 DNA: TGTGCCAGCAGCCATACAGGGTCCGGGGAGCTGTTTTTT; CDR3 protein: CASSHTGSGELFF
V gene: TRBV7-9; D gene: NA; clone size: NA; J gene: TRBJ2-3; CDR3 DNA: TGTGCCAGCAGCTTAGCTGGGCGTAGCACAGATACGCAGTATTTT; CDR3 protein: CASSLAGRSTDTQYF
V gene: TRBV4-3; D gene: NA; clone size: once; J gene: TRBJ1-5; CDR3 DNA: TGCGCCAGCAGCCAAGGGATTACAGGGCCCCAGCCCCAGCATTTT; CDR3 protein: CASSQGITGPQPQHF
V gene: TRBV4-1; D gene: NA; clone size: few; J gene: TRBJ2-6; CDR3 DNA: TGCGCCAGCAGCTATCTCTCTGGGGCCAACGTCCTGACTTTC; CDR3 protein: CASSYLSGANVLTF
V gene: TRBV7-9; D gene: NA; clone size: once; J gene: TRBJ2-5; CDR3 DNA: TGTGCCAGCAGCTTAGCTATAGCGCGCCAAGAGACCCAGTACTTC; CDR3 protein: CASSLAIARQETQYF
V gene: TRBV11-2; D gene: NA; clone size: few; J gene: TRBJ2-5; CDR3 DNA: TGTGCCAGCAGCTCCTCAAGCCGGGAAGAGACCCAGTACTTC; CDR3 protein: CASSSSSREETQYF
V gene: TRBV7-2; D gene: NA; clone size: NA; J gene: TRBJ1-6; CDR3 DNA: TGTGCCAGCACCATAGGACGGGGAAATTCACCCCTCCACTTT; CDR3 protein: CASTIGRGNSPLHF